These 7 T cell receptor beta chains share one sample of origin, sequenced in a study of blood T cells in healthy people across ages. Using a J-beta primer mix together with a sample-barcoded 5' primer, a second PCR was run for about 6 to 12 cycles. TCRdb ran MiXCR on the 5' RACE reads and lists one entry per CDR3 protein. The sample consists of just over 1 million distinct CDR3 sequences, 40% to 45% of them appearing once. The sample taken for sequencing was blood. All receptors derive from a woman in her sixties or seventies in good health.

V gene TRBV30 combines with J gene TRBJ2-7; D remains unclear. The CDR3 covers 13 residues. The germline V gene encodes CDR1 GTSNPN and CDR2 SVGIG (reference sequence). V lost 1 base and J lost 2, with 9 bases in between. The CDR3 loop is CAWSAGPAYEQYF. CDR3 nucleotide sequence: TGTGCCTGGAGTGCCGGGCCCGCCTACGAGCAGTACTTC.

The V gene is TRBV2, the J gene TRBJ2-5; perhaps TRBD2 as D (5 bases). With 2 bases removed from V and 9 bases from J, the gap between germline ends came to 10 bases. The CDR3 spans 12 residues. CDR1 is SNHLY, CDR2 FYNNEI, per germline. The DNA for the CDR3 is TGTGCCAGCAGTGAAACTAGTTTCCCCCAGTACTTC. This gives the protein CASSETSFPQYF.

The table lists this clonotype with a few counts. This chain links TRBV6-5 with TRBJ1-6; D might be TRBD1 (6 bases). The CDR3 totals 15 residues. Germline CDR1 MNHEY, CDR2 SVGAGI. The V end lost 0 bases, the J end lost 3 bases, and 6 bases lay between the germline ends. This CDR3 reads CASSYSTGYNSPLHF. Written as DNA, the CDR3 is TGTGCCAGCAGTTACTCGACAGGCTATAATTCACCCCTCCACTTT.

CDR3 protein: CASSFLTGVSNEQFF. In DNA, the CDR3 is TGTGCCAGCAGTTTCCTTACAGGGGTTTCCAATGAGCAGTTCTTC. The chain couples TRBV27 to TRBJ2-1, with TRBD1 matching 7 bases. The CDR3 sequence is 15 residues long. CDR1 is MNHEY, CDR2 SMNVEV, per germline (reference sequence). V trimming: 3 bases; J trimming: 6 bases; junction bases outside the gene matches: 8.

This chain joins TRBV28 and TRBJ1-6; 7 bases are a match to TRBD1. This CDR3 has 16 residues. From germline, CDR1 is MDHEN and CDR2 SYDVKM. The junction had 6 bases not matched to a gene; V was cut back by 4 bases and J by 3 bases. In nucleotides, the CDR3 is TGTGCCAGCAGTTCGACAGGGACCTTCTATAATTCACCCCTCCACTTT. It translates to CASSSTGTFYNSPLHF.

For the CDR3, the DNA is TGCAGTGCACTCAGGGGGGTTACCCTCTCAGAGACCCAGTACTTC. It encodes CSALRGVTLSETQYF. The V gene is TRBV20-1, the J gene TRBJ2-5; tentatively, D is TRBD1 (7 bases). Per germline, CDR1 DFQATT and CDR2 SNEGSKA (reference sequence). This CDR3 is built from 15 residues. V shed 6 bases and J shed 4 bases, with 21 bases lying between them.

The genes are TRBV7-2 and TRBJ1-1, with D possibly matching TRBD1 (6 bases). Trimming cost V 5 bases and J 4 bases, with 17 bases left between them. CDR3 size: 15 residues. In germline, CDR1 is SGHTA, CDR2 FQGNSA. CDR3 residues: CASSIEQGWSTEAFF. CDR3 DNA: TGTGCCAGCAGCATCGAACAGGGATGGAGCACTGAAGCTTTCTTT.